The rows below give T cell receptor beta chains drawn from one sample of a study of cytotoxic CD8 clonotypes in ibrutinib-treated CLL. The method was immunoSEQ multiplex PCR; TCRdb's version includes in-frame clones alone and lacks a portion of them. Of about 140,000 clones listed, approximately 75% are singletons. The sample in question was PBMCs, obtained after 12 months of ibrutinib treatment. The receptors originated from a human donor with chronic lymphocytic leukemia. The CDR3 runs from the conserved cysteine through the conserved F or W. The D gene is left open where the match is weak. Rows give clone size only sometimes, using once, few, many, or a class for an expanded clone.

CDR3 DNA	CDR3 protein	D gene	V gene	J gene	clone size
TGTGCCAGCAGTCATGTAGCAGGGAGCTCCTATAATTCACCCCTCCACTTT	CASSHVAGSSYNSPLHF	NA	TRBV2	TRBJ1-6	NA
TGCAGTGCCAGGGGATCCGGGGAGCTGTTTTTT	CSARGSGELFF	NA	TRBV20-1	TRBJ2-2	once
TGCGCCAGCAGCTTGGAGCAGTCGGGGGTTGTGATCCATGAGCAGTTCTTC	CASSLEQSGVVIHEQFF	NA	TRBV5-1	TRBJ2-1	NA
TGTGCCAGCAGCGCCCCACTAGCGGGAGTAGTGGATACGCAGTATTTT	CASSAPLAGVVDTQYF	TRBD2	TRBV9	TRBJ2-3	NA
TGTGCCAGCAGCCAAGGGTCCAGGGGCCTGTATAATTCACCCCTCCACTTT	CASSQGSRGLYNSPLHF	NA	TRBV14	TRBJ1-6	NA
TGTGCCAGCAGCCTACCACTGGGTACGCAGTATTTT	CASSLPLGTQYF	NA	TRBV7-7	TRBJ2-3	NA
TGTGCCAGCAGTATAGACAGGGGATCCTATAATTCACCCCTCCACTTT	CASSIDRGSYNSPLHF	TRBD1	TRBV2	TRBJ1-6	NA
TGTGCCAGCAGTTCACAGTTCTCCTTCTACGAGCAGTACTTC	CASSSQFSFYEQYF	NA	TRBV28	TRBJ2-7	NA
TGTGCCAGCAGACCCAAGGAGGGATCAACTAATGAAAAACTGTTTTTT	CASRPKEGSTNEKLFF	NA	TRBV2	TRBJ1-4	NA
TGTGCCAGCAGTCGTGGGACAGTCGGCGAGCAGTACTTC	CASSRGTVGEQYF	TRBD1	TRBV6-6	TRBJ2-7	once
TGTGCCAGCAGCCCTAGGGCTGTCAATGAGCAGTTCTTC	CASSPRAVNEQFF	NA	TRBV7-2	TRBJ2-1	NA
TGTGCCAGCAGTGCTAGGGGGCTAAGTACCGGGGAGCTGTTTTTT	CASSARGLSTGELFF	TRBD1	TRBV6-1	TRBJ2-2	once
TGTGCCAGCAGTCAGACAGGGGCGAGAGATACGCAGTATTTT	CASSQTGARDTQYF	TRBD1	TRBV7-9	TRBJ2-3	NA
TGTGCCAGCAGGTCGACAGGGGGTCCTAATGAAAAACTGTTTTTT	CASRSTGGPNEKLFF	TRBD1	TRBV28	TRBJ1-4	NA
TGTGCCAGCCAACAGGGGAGCAATCAGCCCCAGCATTTT	CASQQGSNQPQHF	TRBD1	TRBV27	TRBJ1-5	few
TGTGCCAGCAGTGAAAAGGCGGAGCTGTTTTTT	CASSEKAELFF	NA	TRBV28	TRBJ2-2	NA
TGTGCCAGCAGTACCGGGACAGCGGCTCTCCCCCAGCATTTT	CASSTGTAALPQHF	TRBD1	TRBV6-1	TRBJ1-5	NA
TGCGCCAGCAGCCTGCAGGCCACGGACAAGGAAAAACTGTTTTTT	CASSLQATDKEKLFF	NA	TRBV4-3	TRBJ1-4	NA
TGTGCCAGCAGTGGCTACAATGAGCAGTTCTTC	CASSGYNEQFF	NA	TRBV2	TRBJ2-1	NA
TGTGCCAGCAGCTTTAAGCCCCTCGGGCAGGCTAATGAAAAACTGTTTTTT	CASSFKPLGQANEKLFF	NA	TRBV7-6	TRBJ1-4	NA
TGTGCCAGCAGCATCCAAATCACTAGCGGGGGGGCCCACGAGCAGTACTTC	CASSIQITSGGAHEQYF	TRBD2	TRBV7-2	TRBJ2-7	NA
TGCGCCAGCAGCGAACCCGGGACTCTTACCTACGAGCAGTACTTC	CASSEPGTLTYEQYF	NA	TRBV5-1	TRBJ2-7	once
TGCGCCAGCAGCCAAGATCGGGGTACCTACGAGCAGTACTTC	CASSQDRGTYEQYF	NA	TRBV4-1	TRBJ2-7	NA
TGTGCCAGCAGCCCGACTAGCGGGGACTACGAGCAGTACTTC	CASSPTSGDYEQYF	TRBD2	TRBV6-1	TRBJ2-7	many
TGTGCCAGCAGAGGTCCGGACAGCACAGATACGCAGTATTTT	CASRGPDSTDTQYF	NA	TRBV6-5	TRBJ2-3	NA
TGTGCCAGCAGTTTCAGGGGGGAGAGCAATCAGCCCCAGCATTTT	CASSFRGESNQPQHF	TRBD1	TRBV2	TRBJ1-5	NA